This entry lists 10 T cell receptor beta chains sequenced from one sample in a study of long-term antiretroviral therapy in people with HIV (dated by TCRdb to between 2021 and 2023). The immunoSEQ hsTCRB v3.0 assay was used at survey level resolution for TRB variable region sequencing. The table comes from immuneACCESS by way of TCRdb, which keeps in-frame sequences with V and J called. Part of the clones is missing from these tables; in studies checked, under half for an unresolved V gene and the rest for unknown reasons. The sample profile shows 23,000 or so clones; roughly 80% of them were found once. The ten largest account for 11% of the sample. The sample here was unsorted PBMCs, taken 2.1 years after starting antiretroviral therapy. The source of these receptors is a young man with HIV.

The V and J genes are TRBV2 and TRBJ2-2; 7 bases align to TRBD2. The junction had 8 bases not matched to a gene; V was cut back by 7 bases and J by 0 bases. From germline, CDR1 is SNHLY and CDR2 FYNNEI. This CDR3 region has 16 residues. In DNA form, the CDR3 reads TGTGCCAGCAAGAATTGGGAGGGTGCGAACACCGGGGAGCTGTTTTTT. Its translation is CASKNWEGANTGELFF. Drawing the rest from reference TRBV2 and TRBJ2-2, the complete variable domain is EPEVTQTPSHQVTQMGQEVILRCVPISNHLYFYWYRQILGQKVEFLVSFYNNEISEKSEIFDDQFSVERPDGSNFTLKIRSTKLEDSAMYFCASKNWEGANTGELFFGEGSRLTVL.

J is TRBJ2-7 and V is TRBV10-3; D is unclear. There are 13 residues in the CDR3. Germline CDR1 is ENHRY and CDR2 is SYGVKD. V lost 1 base and J 7 bases, leaving 11 bases between the germline ends. The CDR3 here is CAISEYTQWEQYF. The CDR3 bases are TGTGCCATCAGTGAGTATACACAGTGGGAGCAGTACTTC.

The J gene is TRBJ1-3, the V gene TRBV5-1, with no clear D. V lost 0 bases, J lost 0 bases, and 7 bases lay in between. Germline values: CDR1 SGHRS, CDR2 YFSETQ. The CDR3 is 15 residues long. In DNA, the CDR3 is TGCGCCAGCAGCTTGGCCGGCAGCTCTGGAAACACCATATATTTT. It yields the protein CASSLAGSSGNTIYF.

The CDR3 is CASSVDTGGTGELFF. As DNA, the CDR3 is TGTGCCAGCAGCGTAGATACTGGGGGTACCGGGGAGCTGTTTTTT. The V gene is TRBV9, the J gene TRBJ2-2; possibly TRBD1 or TRBD2 for D (5 bases each). In germline, CDR1 is SGDLS, CDR2 YYNGEE. V lost 0 bases and J 5 bases, leaving 11 bases between the germline ends. The CDR3 extends over 15 amino acids.

The V call is TRBV7-9, the J call TRBJ1-6; D remains ambiguous. CDR1 is SEHNR, CDR2 FQNEAQ, per germline (reference sequence). V shed 5 bases and J shed 9 bases, with 8 bases lying between them. This CDR3 is built from 12 residues. The chain's CDR3 is CASSPPFSPLHF. For the CDR3, the DNA is TGTGCCAGCAGCCCACCCTTTTCACCCCTCCACTTT. The variable domain in full, with the rest retrieved from reference TRBV7-9 and TRBJ1-6, is DTGVSQNPRHKITKRGQNVTFRCDPISEHNRLYWYRQTLGQGPEFLTYFQNEAQLEKSRLLSDRFSAERPKGSFSTLEIQRTEQGDSAMYLCASSPPFSPLHFGNGTRLTVT.

The chain carries TRBV29-1 and TRBJ2-2, with D tentatively TRBD2 (7 bases). This CDR3 contains 15 residues. Trimming cost V 7 bases and J 4 bases, with 19 bases left between them. Per germline, CDR1 SQVTM and CDR2 ANQGSEA. CDR3 loop: CSAGGGLAATGELFF. CDR3 bases: TGCAGCGCTGGGGGGGGGCTAGCGGCCACCGGGGAGCTGTTTTTT.

The chain combines TRBV5-6 with TRBJ1-5; D gene uncertain. The germline gives CDR1 SGHDT, CDR2 YYEEEE. Deletions cut 4 bases from V and 4 bases from J, with 18 bases between. The length of the CDR3 is 16 residues. The CDR3 nucleotides are TGTGCCAGCAGCGGCGTGGCGGGCCCCTCGAATCAGCCCCAGCATTTT. Amino acid sequence: CASSGVAGPSNQPQHF.

By share of the sample, this clone is medium-sized. The chain combines TRBV19 with TRBJ2-7, with D possibly being TRBD1 or TRBD2 (5 bases each). The V end lost 6 bases, the J end lost 5 bases, and 17 bases lay between the germline ends. This CDR3 is 14 amino acids long. Germline V gene sequence: CDR1 LNHDA, CDR2 SQIVND (reference sequence). The CDR3 DNA reads as TGTGCCAGTAGCTGGGGACGTGGACTTCACGAGCAGTACTTC. It yields the protein CASSWGRGLHEQYF.

This chain joins TRBV7-9 and TRBJ2-7; a possible D gene is TRBD1 (6 bases). The CDR3 spans 16 residues. The germline CDR1 and CDR2 sequences are SEHNR and FQNEAQ (reference sequence). Between the trimmed V and J ends, which lost 1 base and 0 bases, there was a span of 13 bases. The CDR3 nucleotides are TGTGCCAGCAGCTTAGTGTTGACAGGAAGCTCCTACGAGCAGTACTTC. Translating gives CASSLVLTGSSYEQYF.

This clone came up once. CDR3 protein: CASSVSSGNTIYF. CDR3 bases: TGTGCCAGCAGCGTGAGCTCTGGAAACACCATATATTTT. V is TRBV27 and J is TRBJ1-3; D uncertain. The CDR3 has 13 residues. Germline CDR1 reads MNHEY; CDR2 reads SMNVEV (reference sequence). Trimming stripped 6 bases from V and 0 bases from J, with 6 bases between.